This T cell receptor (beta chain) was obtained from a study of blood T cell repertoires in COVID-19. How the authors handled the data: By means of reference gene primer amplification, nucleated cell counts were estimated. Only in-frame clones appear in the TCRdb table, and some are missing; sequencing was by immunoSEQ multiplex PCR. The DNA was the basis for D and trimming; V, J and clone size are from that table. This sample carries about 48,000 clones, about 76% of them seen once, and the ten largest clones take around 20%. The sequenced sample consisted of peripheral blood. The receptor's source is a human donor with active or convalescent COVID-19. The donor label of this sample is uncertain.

CDR3 nucleotides: TGTGCCAGCAGCCTAGGGACAGGTCTTGACTATGGCTACACCTTC. Its protein product is CASSLGTGLDYGYTF. The V call is TRBV5-6, the J call TRBJ1-2, with TRBD1 matching 8 bases. This CDR3 spans 15 amino acids. Germline V CDR1 and CDR2: SGHDT, YYEEEE. V dropped 4 bases and J dropped 3; count of bases not matched to a gene: 8.